The 2 T cell receptor beta chains below come from one sample, sequenced in a study of beta chain features in type 1 diabetes. These receptors lack a known antigen. Study outcomes and limitations: Patients with Type 1 diabetes showed moderately but significantly shorter TCRB CDR3s in all four CD4+ subsets.

The whole isolated RNA underwent reverse transcription, so sequencing captured expressed TCRB transcripts. Only in-frame clones appear in the TCRdb table, and some are missing; sequencing was by immunoSEQ multiplex PCR. The sample lists about 700,000 clones; over 10% were seen once. The material sequenced was naive CD4+ T cells from blood. The receptors were sampled from a man younger than 35 with type 1 diabetes.

This chain uses TRBV5-1 with TRBJ1-2, with a possible D match to TRBD1 (5 bases). This CDR3 has 16 amino acids. V was trimmed by 3 bases and J by 3 bases, leaving 18 bases between them. The germline CDR1 and CDR2 sequences are SGHRS and YFSETQ. CDR3 DNA sequence: TGCGCCAGCAGCTCTGCACCCCAGGGAACAGACTATGGCTACACCTTC. It specifies CASSSAPQGTDYGYTF.

This chain links TRBV23-1 with TRBJ2-1, with D perhaps being TRBD1 or TRBD2 (5 bases each). TRBV23-1 is labeled an ORF, and its function is uncertain. The V end was cut by 11 bases, the J end by 7 bases, with 21 bases between. The CDR3 loop spans 14 amino acids. The CDR3 spells CAGGRKGSKNEQFF. In nucleotides, the CDR3 is TGCGCCGGGGGACGAAAGGGGAGTAAGAATGAGCAGTTCTTC.